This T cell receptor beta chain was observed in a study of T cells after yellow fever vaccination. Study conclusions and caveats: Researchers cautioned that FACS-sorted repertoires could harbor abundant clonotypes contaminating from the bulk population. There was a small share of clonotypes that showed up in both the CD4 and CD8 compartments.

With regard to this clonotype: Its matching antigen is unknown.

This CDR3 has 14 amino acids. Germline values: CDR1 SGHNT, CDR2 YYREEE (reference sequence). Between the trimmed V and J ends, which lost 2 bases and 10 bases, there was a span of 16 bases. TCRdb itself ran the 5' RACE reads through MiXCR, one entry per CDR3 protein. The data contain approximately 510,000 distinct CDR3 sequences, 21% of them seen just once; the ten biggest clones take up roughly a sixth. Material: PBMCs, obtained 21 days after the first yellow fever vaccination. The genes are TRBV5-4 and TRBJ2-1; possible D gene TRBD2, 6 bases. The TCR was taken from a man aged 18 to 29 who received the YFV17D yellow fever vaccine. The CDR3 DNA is TGTGCCAGCAGCTTAAAGGGGAATAGCGGCGAGCAGTTCTTC. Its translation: CASSLKGNSGEQFF.